What follows are 20 T cell receptor beta chains derived from one specimen sequenced in a study of patients and donors after allogeneic stem cell transplantation (dated by TCRdb to 2019 to 2021). The library relied on RT-PCR. The listed sequencing device is NextSeq 550. TCRdb itself trimmed the public reads at Q25 with fastp, ran MiXCR and retained productive beta chains. Here each entry gathers all rows of one CDR3 protein and keeps the most common genes and DNA. This sample has some 960,000 distinct CDR3 sequences in its table, and more than 15% of those were observed once. Under 6.5% of the sample belongs to the ten largest clones. What was sequenced was blood, either unsorted or a sorted T cell fraction (not recorded which). The receptors derive from a human donor who was either an allogeneic HSCT recipient or a stem cell or donor lymphocyte infusion donor (not recorded which). It is not recorded whose cells these are; they may come from a transplant donor.

This clonotype was found a few times. The CDR3 here is CASSQNEGQGAYEQYF. The CDR3 DNA is TGTGCCAGCAGCCAAAATGAGGGACAGGGTGCGTACGAGCAGTACTTC. J is TRBJ2-7 and V is TRBV7-2; 9 bases agree with TRBD1. CDR3 length equals 16 residues. Germline values: CDR1 SGHTA, CDR2 FQGNSA. Losses at the gene ends were 5 bases for V and 4 bases for J; bases not matched to a gene: 12.

This clonotype was picked up a small number of times. V gene TRBV12-3 or TRBV12-4 combines with J gene TRBJ1-4, with 10 bases identical to TRBD1. Losses at the gene ends were 5 bases for V and 8 bases for J; bases not matched to a gene: 8. The length of the CDR3 is 15 residues. CDR3 nucleotides: TGTGCCAGCAGTCGGGGGGACAGGGGAGCAGAAAAACTGTTTTTT. Amino acids: CASSRGDRGAEKLFF.

This chain joins TRBV6-5 and TRBJ2-1; TRBD2 matches 11 bases. CDR3 size: 15 residues. Germline V lookup: CDR1 MNHEY, CDR2 SVGAGI. The ends lost 1 base at V and 6 bases at J; junction bases unmatched: 2. Here the CDR3 DNA reads TGTGCCAGCAGTTACTTAGCGGGAGGGAGCAATGAGCAGTTCTTC. Residues: CASSYLAGGSNEQFF.

V and J are TRBV12-3 or TRBV12-4 and TRBJ1-1, with 8 positions matching TRBD1. The V gene end was trimmed by 0 bases and the J gene end by 10 bases; junction bases not matched to a gene: 7. The CDR3 extends over 14 amino acids. CDR3 nucleotide sequence: TGTGCCAGCAGTTTAGCCTGGACAGGGTGGGGAGCTTTCTTT. Translated, it gives CASSLAWTGWGAFF.

In this sample, this clonotype turned up a few times. The rearrangement links TRBV7-2 to TRBJ2-7, with a weak D call TRBD2 (6 bases). Germline assignment: CDR1 SGHTA and CDR2 FQGNSA. The V and J ends lost 5 bases and 6 bases respectively, with 26 bases between them. CDR3 size: 17 residues. The CDR3 loop reads CASSHPFGGYLSGEQYF. CDR3 DNA sequence: TGTGCCAGCAGCCACCCTTTCGGGGGTTATTTGTCGGGCGAGCAGTACTTC.

The CDR3 region has the DNA TGTGCCAGCAGCGCCGACAGTAGCAATCAGCCCCAGCATTTT. As protein: CASSADSSNQPQHF. The chain joins TRBV9 to TRBJ1-5; D is perhaps TRBD1 (5 bases). CDR1 and CDR2 from the germline V gene are SGDLS and YYNGEE. V lost 3 bases and J 0 bases, leaving 7 bases between the germline ends. This CDR3 comprises 14 residues.

V and J are TRBV6-1 and TRBJ1-1, with D possibly matching TRBD1 (6 bases). The length of the CDR3 is 16 residues. The V and J ends lost 7 bases and 3 bases respectively, with 21 bases between them. Per the germline V gene, CDR1 is MNHNS and CDR2 is SASEGT. The CDR3 here is CASTPLTLGQDTEAFF. The CDR3 DNA is TGTGCCAGCACCCCTTTGACCTTGGGACAAGACACTGAAGCTTTCTTT.

The chain combines TRBV30 with TRBJ1-1; D unresolved. CDR1 GTSNPN and CDR2 SVGIG come from the germline V gene (reference sequence). The ends were cut back, 0 bases at V and 0 bases at J, with 17 bases in the middle. The CDR3 runs 17 residues. The CDR3 bases are TGTGCCTGGAGTGTACTACCAGGAATAATCATGAACACTGAAGCTTTCTTT. Translation: CAWSVLPGIIMNTEAFF.

The J gene is TRBJ2-5, the V gene TRBV24-1; D tentatively fits TRBD1 or TRBD2 (6 bases each). The CDR3 extends over 15 amino acids. The germline CDR1 and CDR2 sequences are KGHDR and SFDVKD. V was clipped by 6 bases and J by 3 bases, with 16 bases between them. The CDR3 protein is CATSPSGDNKETQYF. Here the CDR3 DNA reads TGTGCCACCAGTCCCTCGGGGGACAATAAAGAGACCCAGTACTTC.

The J gene is TRBJ1-1, the V gene TRBV4-1, with a weak D call TRBD1 (5 bases). V was clipped by 3 bases and J by 8 bases, with 25 bases between them. Germline CDR1 is MGHRA and CDR2 is YSYEKL. This CDR3 contains 17 residues. The CDR3 DNA reads as TGCGCCAGCAGCCACCGATACGGACAAGATCCCTCCTGGGAAGCTTTCTTT. It codes for CASSHRYGQDPSWEAFF.

This clonotype has more than one count but fewer than ten. This rearrangement joins TRBV12-3 or TRBV12-4 to TRBJ1-5, with D possibly matching TRBD1 (6 bases). The CDR3 is 15 residues long. The V and J ends lost 7 bases and 0 bases respectively, with 13 bases between them. The CDR3 sequence: CASTTDRYSNQPQHF. CDR3 DNA sequence: TGTGCCAGCACTACCGACAGGTATAGCAATCAGCCCCAGCATTTT.

Only a few counts were recorded for this clonotype. The chain uses TRBV2 and TRBJ1-1; TRBD1 matches 10 bases. The V gene end was trimmed by 6 bases and the J gene end by 4 bases; junction bases not matched to a gene: 2. The germline CDR1 and CDR2 sequences are SNHLY and FYNNEI. CDR3 length equals 13 residues. CDR3 protein: CASSDRGPTEAFF. The CDR3, as DNA: TGTGCCAGCAGCGACAGGGGGCCCACTGAAGCTTTCTTT.

This clonotype occurred a few times. The chain employs TRBV2 and TRBJ2-7; 11 nucleotides line up with TRBD1. Trimming cost V 2 bases and J 11 bases; bases outside gene matches: 5. This CDR3 contains 13 residues. Germline V gene sequence: CDR1 SNHLY, CDR2 FYNNEI. CDR3 in amino acids: CASSELGQGAKYF. In DNA form, the CDR3 reads TGTGCCAGCAGTGAACTTGGACAGGGGGCTAAGTACTTC.

This clonotype showed up just a few times. The genes are TRBV11-2 and TRBJ2-7; a weak D match, TRBD1 (6 bases). The CDR3 length is 18 residues. The germline V gene encodes CDR1 SGHAT and CDR2 FQNNGV. The ends were cut back, 1 base at V and 0 bases at J, with 19 bases in the middle. The CDR3 sequence: CASSLVRTATYLSYEQYF. CDR3 nucleotides: TGTGCCAGCAGCTTAGTACGGACAGCTACTTACCTCTCCTACGAGCAGTACTTC.

CDR3 sequence (DNA): TGCGCCAGCAGCTCAAGAGGGACAGGCCTGAGCGAGCAGTACTTC. It is translated as CASSSRGTGLSEQYF. The rearrangement joins TRBV5-1 to TRBJ2-7, with TRBD1 matching over 8 bases. CDR3 length: 15 amino acids. From germline, CDR1 is SGHRS and CDR2 YFSETQ. The trim removed 3 bases at V and 6 bases at J, leaving 11 bases unmatched.

The chain uses TRBV18 and TRBJ2-1; 9 bases are a match to TRBD2. The germline V gene has CDR1 KGHSH and CDR2 LQKENI. This CDR3 comprises 18 residues. V dropped 4 bases and J dropped 5; count of bases not matched to a gene: 15. Written as DNA, the CDR3 is TGTGCCAGCTCACTCCGGACAGCTAGCGGGACTAGAGACAATGAGCAGTTCTTC. Residues: CASSLRTASGTRDNEQFF.

This chain uses TRBV2 with TRBJ2-1; 8 bases align to TRBD1. The V gene's germline CDR1 is SNHLY and CDR2 FYNNEI. The CDR3 has 14 amino acids. CDR3 bases: TGTGCAAGCGTCGACAGGGGTACCTACAATGAGCAGTTCTTC. Amino acids: CASVDRGTYNEQFF.

The V call is TRBV9, the J call TRBJ2-3, with D perhaps given as TRBD1 or TRBD2 (6 bases each). The germline V gene has CDR1 SGDLS and CDR2 YYNGEE. The CDR3 runs 19 residues. V was trimmed by 0 bases and J by 5 bases, leaving 25 bases between them. The CDR3 DNA follows: TGTGCCAGCAGCGTAGCTACGGGGGCGGCTAGCCGGAGGCAAGATACGCAGTATTTT. Encoded protein: CASSVATGAASRRQDTQYF.

In this sample, this clonotype turned up a few times. This rearrangement joins TRBV12-3 or TRBV12-4 to TRBJ1-6; D is perhaps TRBD1 (5 bases). V was clipped by 6 bases and J by 10 bases, with 16 bases between them. The CDR3 sequence is 14 residues long. CDR3 nucleotides: TGTGCCAGCAGCGATACAGGTTTTCGGTCACCCCTCCACTTT. Its protein product is CASSDTGFRSPLHF.

J is TRBJ2-3 and V is TRBV29-1, with 8 bases aligning to TRBD1. V lost 7 bases and J lost 1; bases outside the gene matches: 4. The CDR3 loop spans 13 amino acids. Germline CDR1 and CDR2: SQVTM and ANQGSEA. The CDR3 DNA is TGCAGCGGGAACAGGGGGGGCACAGATACGCAGTATTTT. Amino acid sequence: CSGNRGGTDTQYF.